Listed below are T cell receptor beta chains from one sample, sequenced in a study of sequential checkpoint blockade in melanoma. The table came from immunoSEQ multiplex PCR; TCRdb's copy has only in-frame clones and leaves some out. The table lists 9,500 to 15,000 clones, approximately 27% of them singletons. The input for sequencing was tumor tissue (inferred from file names), taken from a patient given nivolumab and ipilimumab in sequence. These TCRs come from a human donor with melanoma. Each CDR3 is given with its conserved first and last residue. A D gene is named only where the DNA matches it firmly. The size entry is marked missing in some rows and otherwise reads once, few, many or a size class.

length	size	V	D	J	DNA	CDR3
13	few	TRBV9	.	TRBJ1-1	TGTGCCAGCAGCGTACTCAGGAACACTGAAGCTTTCTTT	CASSVLRNTEAFF
15	few	TRBV10-2	.	TRBJ1-1	TGCGCCAGCAGTGAGCCAGGGGCGCCGAACACTGAAGCTTTCTTT	CASSEPGAPNTEAFF
14	.	TRBV25-1	TRBD1	TRBJ2-5	TGTGCCAGCAGTGACCGGACAGGGCGAGAGACCCAGTACTTC	CASSDRTGRETQYF
19	.	TRBV11-3	.	TRBJ2-1	TGTGCCAGCAGCCAGGGGTTTTGGTTCTACCAGGGCTCCTACAATGAGCAGTTCTTC	CASSQGFWFYQGSYNEQFF
17	.	TRBV5-1	TRBD1	TRBJ2-2	TGCGCCAGCAGCACGCCGAGGACAGGGGGCAACACCGGGGAGCTGTTTTTT	CASSTPRTGGNTGELFF
14	few	TRBV28	.	TRBJ1-1	TGTGCCAGCAGTTTTGAGACAAAGAACACTGAAGCTTTCTTT	CASSFETKNTEAFF
15	few	TRBV6-7	TRBD2	TRBJ2-7	TGTGCCAGCAGTTCGGGGACCGGGGGGTTCCACGAGCAGTACTTC	CASSSGTGGFHEQYF
15	many	TRBV29-1	TRBD2	TRBJ2-3	TGCAGCGTTGAAACCCCGCGGGGGAACACAGATACGCAGTATTTT	CSVETPRGNTDTQYF
14	.	TRBV23-1	.	TRBJ1-6	TGCGCCAGCAGCCAATGGGGGGTAGGATCACCCCTCCACTTT	CASSQWGVGSPLHF
18	.	TRBV10-1	.	TRBJ2-6	TGCGCCAGCAGGACCAGGGGGGCCCTTCGCTCTGGGGCCAACGTCCTGACTTTC	CASRTRGALRSGANVLTF
13	.	TRBV19	.	TRBJ1-2	TGTGCCAGTAGTTGGGGCAGGGACTATGGCTACACCTTC	CASSWGRDYGYTF
16	few	TRBV12-5	TRBD1	TRBJ2-3	TGTGCCAGCACCGCACCGGGACAGGGGGACACAGATACGCAGTATTTT	CASTAPGQGDTDTQYF
15	.	TRBV29-1	.	TRBJ2-2	TGCAGCGCCACCGGGCCTACCTCGAACACCGGGGAGCTGTTTTTT	CSATGPTSNTGELFF
15	few	TRBV11-3	.	TRBJ1-2	TGTGCCAGCAGCTGGGGAGCGTCGGCCAGTTATGGCTACACCTTC	CASSWGASASYGYTF
13	.	TRBV25-1	.	TRBJ2-2	TGTGCCAGCAGTGAAGGGGCCCCCGGGGAGCTGTTTTTT	CASSEGAPGELFF
14	few	TRBV7-5	.	TRBJ1-6	TGTGCCAGCAGCTTAGGCGTGGGAAGGTCACCCCTCCACTTT	CASSLGVGRSPLHF
14	.	TRBV6-8	.	TRBJ1-2	TGTGCCAGCAGTGCAACCTCAGGCCCCCTGTCCTACACCTTC	CASSATSGPLSYTF
16	.	TRBV19	.	TRBJ1-5	TGTGCCAGTACCCCGACTGCAGGGATCCCTGGTCAGCCCCAGCATTTT	CASTPTAGIPGQPQHF
14	medium-sized	TRBV11-3	.	TRBJ2-2	TGTGCCAGCAGCTTTGAGCGTCAGTTCGGGGAGCTGTTTTTT	CASSFERQFGELFF
13	many	TRBV19	.	TRBJ1-1	TGTGCCAGTAGTCGCGACGGGAACACTGAAGCTTTCTTT	CASSRDGNTEAFF
14	.	TRBV5-1	TRBD2	TRBJ2-1	TGCGCCAGCAGCTTGAGAGCGGGGGCCAATGAGCAGTTCTTC	CASSLRAGANEQFF
15	few	TRBV11-3	TRBD1	TRBJ1-2	TGTGCCAGCAGCCCGCAGGGGGCGCTAGGGTATGGCTACACCTTC	CASSPQGALGYGYTF
17	.	TRBV29-1	.	TRBJ2-5	TGCAGCGTTGAAGACAACTACCCTACAGGACGGGAGGAGACCCAGTACTTC	CSVEDNYPTGREETQYF
13	.	TRBV10-2	.	TRBJ2-7	TGCGCCAGCAGTGCTGGGTTGGGCTACGAGCAGTACTTC	CASSAGLGYEQYF
15	many	TRBV7-4	.	TRBJ1-5	TGTGCCAGCAGTGACCCATCATCTAGCAATCAGCCCCAGCATTTT	CASSDPSSSNQPQHF
18	few	TRBV6-8	TRBD2	TRBJ2-7	TGTGCCAGCAGTTACTACCCGAGACTAGCGGGGGCCTCCTACGAGCAGTACTTC	CASSYYPRLAGASYEQYF
13	few	TRBV28	.	TRBJ1-1	TGTGCCAGCAGTTTCAGGGGCAAGACTGAAGCTTTCTTT	CASSFRGKTEAFF
14	.	TRBV19	.	TRBJ1-5	TGTGCCAGTAGACAGGGTAGCAGCAATCAGCCCCAGCATTTT	CASRQGSSNQPQHF
14	.	TRBV10-3	.	TRBJ1-2	TGTGCCACAAAGGGGGGGCGCCCTTCGGGATGCTACACCTTC	CATKGGRPSGCYTF
16	.	TRBV5-1	TRBD1	TRBJ1-2	TGCGCCAGCGGAAAGGACAGGGGGGTTTATGGGGATGGCTACACCTTC	CASGKDRGVYGDGYTF
16	few	TRBV11-3	.	TRBJ2-7	TGTGCCAGCAGCCCATTCCCCGGGACATCCTCCTACGAGCAGTACTTC	CASSPFPGTSSYEQYF
18	few	TRBV11-3	.	TRBJ2-2	TGTGCCAGCAGCCCCCCTCGGGGCACGGCAGAGTACACCGGGGAGCTGTTTTTT	CASSPPRGTAEYTGELFF
17	few	TRBV9	TRBD1	TRBJ1-5	TGTGCCAGCAGCACCAGAGGACAGGGAAAGAGCAATCAGCCCCAGCATTTT	CASSTRGQGKSNQPQHF
15	few	TRBV28	TRBD1	TRBJ1-5	TGTGCCAGCACCCTGCCCACAGGGGAATTGCAGCCCCAGCATTTT	CASTLPTGELQPQHF
14	few	TRBV6-8	TRBD1	TRBJ1-2	TGTGCCATCAGAGGGGACAGGGGAAACTATGGCTACACCTTC	CAIRGDRGNYGYTF
14	.	TRBV6-8	TRBD1	TRBJ1-6	TGTGCCAGCAGTTCCCCCAGGGGGAGTTCACCCCTCCACTTT	CASSSPRGSSPLHF
17	many	TRBV6-1	.	TRBJ1-3	TGTGCCAGCAGTGAAGTTTTCAGGACCAACTCTGGAAACACCATATATTTT	CASSEVFRTNSGNTIYF